The next 5 T cell receptor beta chains were all read from a single sample in a study of blood T cell repertoires in COVID-19. The method was immunoSEQ multiplex PCR; TCRdb's version includes in-frame clones alone and lacks a portion of them. Among about 200,000 clones listed, roughly 88% were seen once. Sequencing was performed on peripheral blood. Source of these receptors: a man aged 40-50 years with acute or convalescent COVID-19.

The gene calls are TRBV14 and TRBJ1-2; D is ambiguous. The CDR3 spans 15 residues. V was cut by 2 bases and J by 7 bases, with 17 bases left in between. The germline V gene has CDR1 SGHDN and CDR2 FVKESK. The CDR3 protein is CASSQFHEQRGGYTF. The CDR3, as DNA: TGTGCCAGCAGCCAATTTCACGAGCAGAGAGGTGGCTACACCTTC. Supplemented by reference TRBV14 and TRBJ1-2, the full variable domain reads EAGVTQFPSHSVIEKGQTVTLRCDPISGHDNLYWYRRVMGKEIKFLLHFVKESKQDESGMPNNRFLAERTGGTYSTLKVQPAELEDSGVYFCASSQFHEQRGGYTFGSGTRLTVV.

The chain uses TRBV7-9 and TRBJ1-3; D gene ambiguous. This CDR3 is 18 amino acids long. V was cut by 7 bases and J by 4 bases, with 26 bases left in between. Germline lookup yields CDR1 SEHNR and CDR2 FQNEAQ (reference sequence). This CDR3 reads CASTTPVADRPLGNTIYF. The CDR3 DNA reads as TGTGCCAGCACCACCCCGGTAGCTGACCGACCTCTGGGAAACACCATATATTTT. The full variable domain, its missing parts supplied by reference TRBV7-9 and TRBJ1-3, is DTGVSQNPRHKITKRGQNVTFRCDPISEHNRLYWYRQTLGQGPEFLTYFQNEAQLEKSRLLSDRFSAERPKGSFSTLEIQRTEQGDSAMYLCASTTPVADRPLGNTIYFGEGSWLTVV.

The gene calls are TRBV7-6 and TRBJ2-3; 11 bases agree with TRBD1. The germline V gene encodes CDR1 SGHVS and CDR2 FNYEAQ. This CDR3 contains 18 residues. The V and J ends lost 5 bases and 0 bases, in that order; junction bases with no gene match: 10. CDR3 amino acids: CASSPRTGGAPSTDTQYF. CDR3 sequence (DNA): TGTGCCAGCAGCCCCCGGACAGGGGGCGCACCGAGCACAGATACGCAGTATTTT. Full variable domain (remainder filled in from reference TRBV7-6 and TRBJ2-3): GAGVSQSPRYKVTKRGQDVALRCDPISGHVSLYWYRQALGQGPEFLTYFNYEAQQDKSGLPNDRFSAERPEGSISTLTIQRTEQRDSAMYRCASSPRTGGAPSTDTQYFGPGTRLTVL.

The chain has TRBV6-5 and TRBJ2-7, with 10 bases identical to TRBD2. The CDR3 extends over 14 amino acids. Germline V gene data show CDR1 as MNHEY and CDR2 as SVGAGI. V lost 5 bases and J lost 4; bases outside the gene matches: 5. The DNA for the CDR3 is TGTGCCAGCAGTCGCGGGACTAGCGATTACGAGCAGTACTTC. Translating gives CASSRGTSDYEQYF.

In this sample, this clone turned up a few times. V gene TRBV6-5 combines with J gene TRBJ1-2, with 7 bases fitting TRBD1. Germline CDR1 and CDR2: MNHEY and SVGAGI. The CDR3 spans 12 residues. Trimming took 10 bases from V and 1 from J; bases not matched to a gene: 3. CDR3 region: CAISGGNYGYTF. In DNA form, the CDR3 reads TGTGCCATTTCAGGGGGTAACTATGGCTACACCTTC.